This entry features one T cell receptor beta chain sequence. This clonotype was recorded a few times. The antigen this receptor binds is unknown. The input lacks base qualities; no much larger clone sits a single base away. This entry belongs to a study of regulatory T cells in long-lasting Graves disease (dated by TCRdb to the early 2020s). Concerning the study at large: In the newly diagnosed Graves' disease group, patients had been taking antithyroid drugs for less than 3 months. Peripheral blood TCR sequencing and RNA sequencing compared persistent Graves' disease patients with newly diagnosed Graves' disease patients. The study took place in China and was registered as a clinical trial. A total of around 35 samples underwent TCR sequencing: around 13 from persistent and roughly 20 from newly diagnosed Graves' disease patients. On the study overall, not on this receptor specifically: The study examined only peripheral blood because the primary lesion, thyroid tissue, could not be accessed. Sequencing and analysis were limited to the TCR beta chain. The authors noted that the small sample size was a limitation that may lower accuracy. TRBV28, TRBJ1-2 and TRBJ2-5 were preferentially used in persistent disease, while TRBV20-1 and TRBJ2-1 were favored in newly diagnosed disease. Lower TCR Shannon entropy and fewer highly expanded clones were observed in persistent Graves' disease patients than in newly diagnosed patients, which suggested clonal expansion. Persistent patients shared more public clonotypes among themselves (around 2,800) than newly diagnosed patients did (about 970).

The CDR3 runs 11 residues from the cysteine to the phenylalanine. Only the CDR3 DNA stays, 33 bases, in frame from base 1. The germline V gene (reference sequence) supplies CDR1 MNHEY and CDR2 SMNVEV. The V end loses 8 bases and the J end loses 7 bases, and a stretch of 12 bases separates them. The time point label for this specimen denotes: newly diagnosed GD, antithyroid drugs for less than 3 months. RNA was extracted from PBMCs in TRIzol for both TCR sequencing and RNA sequencing. Graves' disease was diagnosed according to American Thyroid Association guidelines. The patients came from an endocrinology department in Xi'an, China. Each patient gave roughly 8.4 milliliters of peripheral blood, collected in an EDTA anticoagulant tube. PBMCs were isolated by Ficoll Paque Plus density gradient separation without further T cell sorting. RNA quality was checked with an Agilent 2100 Bioanalyzer and agarose gel, and concentration with a NanoDrop 2000.

The library relied on multiplex PCR. These reads were obtained on an Illumina HiSeq 4000. iRepertoire HTBI primers and Arm-PCR amplification of CDR3 regions were used to construct TCR beta libraries. PCR products were gel purified before sequencing. On the authors' methods: A total of around 59 TRBV and 14 TRBJ segments were identified across samples and were used for gene usage analysis of CDR3 amino acid clonotypes. COPE and FqMerger were used to merge filtered high-quality paired reads into contigs. Contigs were aligned with BLAST to IMGT TRBV, TRBD and TRBJ reference genes, and CDR3 was defined per IMGT. Any clonotype with a frequency above 0.1% was classified as a highly expanded clone. Repertoire diversity was measured by Shannon entropy, and V-J evenness by the Gini coefficient. Public clonotypes were defined as clonotypes shared by more than one individual. Starting from the raw public reads, TCRdb applied fastp trimming at Q25, assembled clones with MiXCR and retained in-frame beta chains. Identical CDR3 protein sequences are pooled into one entry, listed with their most common genes and DNA. The authors' filters were not applied to this entry. The sample contains 680,000 or so distinct CDR3 sequences, roughly 15% of them found a single time. The top ten constitute approximately 18% of the sample.

These data are also associated with another study on T cells in Graves' hyperthyroidism and ophthalmopathy. Reported in the second study: Stable Graves' hyperthyroidism was defined as no progression to ophthalmopathy during 18 months of follow-up. Hyperthyroidism patients were newly diagnosed, with disease duration under 2 months, and aged 18 to 65 years. The study excluded patients with uncontrolled infections, other autoimmune diseases, pregnancy or lactation. Diagnoses relied on clinical symptoms, serum thyroxine and TRAb, thyroid ultrasound and orbital computed tomography. For the first round of RT-PCR on the TCR CDR3, the HTBI primer set was used together with the Qiagen OneStep RT-PCR kit. Most expanded thyroid clonotypes (frequency above 0.001) were also detected in blood, a finding suggesting that blood repertoires may reflect thyroid immune responses. In cross-validation, a model built on a 13 V-J signature told ophthalmopathy apart from stable hyperthyroidism with 85% to 90% sensitivity and 81% to 82% specificity, and in testing the same model reached 80%/75%. In validation, progression to ophthalmopathy was predicted by the model with almost 71% sensitivity and 72.22% specificity, a median of approximately 7.1 months before onset. To identify TCR V-J signatures that set the groups apart, the researchers used a discovery cohort of 100 patients, made up of roughly 45 with Graves' ophthalmopathy and around 58 with stable Graves' hyperthyroidism. Prospective prediction of ophthalmopathy was tested in an independent validation cohort of 18 to 20 hyperthyroidism patients and approximately 17 patients who later progressed to ophthalmopathy. The 75 to 100 discovery patients were randomly divided into training and test sets at a 7:3 ratio. In addition, the study compared T-cell repertoires in thyroid tissue and in blood from roughly six Graves' hyperthyroidism patients. Following sampling, methimazole starting at 30 mg daily was given to hyperthyroidism patients, and high-dose intravenous methylprednisolone was given to ophthalmopathy patients. Libraries were constructed in a second round of multiplex PCR, after which size selection and purification were performed. Libraries were sequenced paired-end with 100 bp reads on an Illumina HiSeq2000. SOAPnuke was used to process the raw data, throwing out any read that contained adapters or uncalled bases, had a mean Phred below 15, or lacked an exact constant-primer or identifier match. COPE v1.2.5 was used to merge the high-quality paired reads, and each unique nucleotide sequence was defined as a clonotype. Clonotypes were aligned to IMGT TRBV, TRBD and TRBJ reference segments using MiTCR v1.1. Analysis was restricted to V-J combinations with a frequency above 0.0001, which covered roughly 99% of repertoires. A TCS score was defined as the ratio of F50 (clonal expansion) to E x V (chaos), with BLOSUM62-based TCRdist applied between CDR3 peptides within each V-J. Welch's t-statistics and random forest reduced just over 500 V-J features to about 12, which were used in a naive Bayes classifier (R e1071). No statistical method was used to fix the sample size in advance, and group allocation was not hidden from the investigators. The paper describes TCR Vbeta CDR3 sequencing of 135 peripheral blood samples, made up of approximately 40 ophthalmopathy patients, 70 to 80 hyperthyroidism patients and 17 progressor patients.

The receptor chain draws on TRBV27 and TRBJ2-7; the D gene could be either TRBD1 or TRBD2, each agreeing at 5 bases. The sequencing here drew on peripheral blood mononuclear cells (PBMCs), taken at new diagnosis, from a patient treated with antithyroid drugs. This clonotype was obtained from a woman in her 30s with Graves disease. Donor details come from another sample of the same person, matched by shared clones. CDR3 loop: CASQSWGEQYF. Read as DNA, the sequence is TGTGCCAGCCAGTCATGGGGGGAGCAGTACTTC.